The 14 T cell receptor beta chains below all came from one sample that was sequenced in a study of blood T cell repertoires in COVID-19. Generated by immunoSEQ multiplex PCR, the TCRdb table keeps only in-frame clones and is missing some. The sample consists of roughly 52,000 clones, around 84% of them appearing once. Sequenced sample: peripheral blood. These receptor sequences come from a human donor in a cohort sampled during active or convalescent COVID-19.

V and J are TRBV6-2 or TRBV6-3 and TRBJ2-2; 7 nucleotides match TRBD1. CDR1 and CDR2 (germline): MNHEY, SVGEGT. V shed 2 bases and J 11 bases; nucleotides not matched to a gene: 5. CDR3 length: 13 amino acids. The chain's CDR3 is CASSYIRDSELFF. As DNA, the CDR3 is TGTGCCAGCAGTTACATTCGGGACAGCGAGCTGTTTTTT.

The sample holds one count of this clone. The chain carries TRBV9 and TRBJ1-3, with D perhaps TRBD1 (5 bases). CDR1 SGDLS and CDR2 YYNGEE come from the germline V gene. V was shortened by 4 bases and J by 9 bases, with 11 bases between the two germline ends. This CDR3 has 12 residues. The CDR3 sequence: CASSTDGGTIYF. CDR3 coding DNA: TGTGCCAGCAGCACCGACGGGGGCACCATATATTTT.

CDR3 DNA sequence: TGTGCCAGCAGCTTTTTCTCAACTAATGAAAAACTGTTTTTT. It is translated as CASSFFSTNEKLFF. The genes are TRBV7-8 and TRBJ1-4; no firm D call. The CDR3 has 14 residues. Per the germline V gene, CDR1 is SGHVS and CDR2 is FQNEAQ. The germline V and J ends were trimmed by 3 bases and 0 bases, with 5 bases remaining between them.

This clone has a handful of counts. This rearrangement joins TRBV5-1 to TRBJ1-1; TRBD1 matches at 8 bases. Germline-derived CDR1 and CDR2 are SGHRS and YFSETQ. This CDR3 is built from 15 residues. Germline trimming cut 3 bases from V and 4 bases from J; bases unmatched to any gene: 8. The CDR3 spells CASSSAGTGGTEAFF. The CDR3 DNA sequence: TGCGCCAGCAGCTCGGCCGGGACAGGAGGCACTGAAGCTTTCTTT. The full variable domain, in which reference TRBV5-1 and TRBJ1-1 provide the parts outside the CDR3, is KAGVTQTPRYLIKTRGQQVTLSCSPISGHRSVSWYQQTPGQGLQFLFEYFSETQRNKGNFPGRFSGRQFSNSRSEMNVSTLELGDSALYLCASSSAGTGGTEAFFGQGTRLTVV.

J is TRBJ1-3 and V is TRBV9; TRBD1 agrees at 7 bases. Germline V gene data show CDR1 as SGDLS and CDR2 as YYNGEE. This CDR3 region has 17 residues. The trim removed 2 bases at V and 2 bases at J, leaving 10 bases unmatched. The CDR3 DNA reads as TGTGCCAGCAGCGTGGGTCCACAGGGGATCACTGGAAACACCATATATTTT. Its protein is CASSVGPQGITGNTIYF.

The gene calls are TRBV7-9 and TRBJ1-2; D is possibly TRBD1 (6 bases). This CDR3 has 12 residues. V dropped 2 bases and J dropped 8 bases, with 9 bases sitting between them. The germline V gene has CDR1 SEHNR and CDR2 FQNEAQ (reference sequence). The CDR3 DNA reads TGTGCCAGCAGCTTACACAGGGTAGGCTACACCTTC. It translates to CASSLHRVGYTF. The whole variable domain, remainder taken from reference TRBV7-9 and TRBJ1-2, is DTGVSQNPRHKITKRGQNVTFRCDPISEHNRLYWYRQTLGQGPEFLTYFQNEAQLEKSRLLSDRFSAERPKGSFSTLEIQRTEQGDSAMYLCASSLHRVGYTFGSGTRLTVV.

J is TRBJ2-3 and V is TRBV10-3, with 8 bases identical to TRBD1. The CDR3 is made up of 16 amino acids. J lost 0 bases, V lost 6 bases, and 8 bases had no gene match. Germline V gene data show CDR1 as ENHRY and CDR2 as SYGVKD. This CDR3 is CAISDSRQGSTDTQYF. The DNA for the CDR3 is TGTGCCATCAGCGACTCCCGACAGGGGAGCACAGATACGCAGTATTTT.

V is TRBV6-5 and J is TRBJ1-4, with D possibly TRBD1 on 5 matching bases. CDR1 and CDR2 (germline): MNHEY, SVGAGI. V lost 10 bases and J 2 bases, leaving 14 bases between the germline ends. CDR3 length: 14 amino acids. CDR3 protein: CATVPPGTNEKLFF. In DNA, the CDR3 is TGTGCCACCGTCCCCCCAGGGACTAATGAAAAACTGTTTTTT.

As DNA, the CDR3 is TGTGCCAGCAGTTCAAGACAGGGTAAGCAGTACTTC. Residues: CASSSRQGKQYF. This sequence joins TRBV12-3 or TRBV12-4 and TRBJ2-7; 7 positions agree with TRBD1. V was pared by 4 bases and J by 8 bases, with 5 bases of the junction left unmatched. The CDR3 runs to 12 residues.

This chain connects TRBV11-2 to TRBJ1-4; 7 bases align to TRBD1. The germline gives CDR1 SGHAT, CDR2 FQNNGV. Trimming took 2 bases from V and 2 from J; bases not matched to a gene: 2. CDR3 size: 15 residues. The CDR3 region is CASSLLTGTNEKLFF. CDR3 in DNA: TGTGCCAGCAGCTTATTGACAGGGACTAATGAAAAACTGTTTTTT.

The rearrangement joins TRBV5-4 to TRBJ1-1; no clear D. The ends were cut back, 0 bases at V and 0 bases at J, with 12 bases in the middle. This CDR3 contains 16 residues. Germline V lookup: CDR1 SGHNT, CDR2 YYREEE (reference sequence). CDR3 in amino acids: CASSLETVLMNTEAFF. The CDR3 DNA follows: TGTGCCAGCAGCTTGGAAACAGTATTAATGAACACTGAAGCTTTCTTT. The full variable domain, its missing parts supplied by reference TRBV5-4 and TRBJ1-1, is ETGVTQSPTHLIKTRGQQVTLRCSSQSGHNTVSWYQQALGQGPQFIFQYYREEENGRGNFPPRFSGLQFPNYSSELNVNALELDDSALYLCASSLETVLMNTEAFFGQGTRLTVV.

This clone showed up just once. This sequence joins TRBV29-1 and TRBJ2-2; 7 bases are a match to TRBD1. Germline V gene data show CDR1 as SQVTM and CDR2 as ANQGSEA. This CDR3 contains 12 residues. V gave up 7 bases and J gave up 4 bases; unmatched junction bases: 3. The CDR3 DNA is TGCAGCGGGGGACAGAGCACCGGGGAGCTGTTTTTT. This sequence encodes CSGGQSTGELFF.

The rearrangement joins TRBV30 to TRBJ2-2; no definite D call. CDR3 length: 16 amino acids. The V end lost 0 bases, the J end lost 0 bases, and 11 bases lay between the germline ends. In germline, CDR1 is GTSNPN, CDR2 SVGIG (reference sequence). CDR3 in DNA: TGTGCCTGGAGTGTACGTCGGCTAGCGAACACCGGGGAGCTGTTTTTT. As protein: CAWSVRRLANTGELFF.

V is TRBV18 and J is TRBJ1-6; TRBD1 aligns across 7 bases. Germline CDR1 KGHSH, CDR2 LQKENI. The CDR3 is 14 amino acids. Losses at the gene ends were 3 bases for V and 5 bases for J; bases not matched to a gene: 1. The CDR3 nucleotides read TGTGCCAGCTCACCGGGACAGCATAATTCACCCCTCCACTTT. It yields the protein CASSPGQHNSPLHF.